The rows below give T cell receptor beta chains drawn from one sample of a study of shared clonotypes between healthy human individuals. The table came from immunoSEQ multiplex PCR; TCRdb's copy has only in-frame clones and leaves some out. The data hold about 2.1 million clones, with about 92% observed a single time. The sample was naive CD8+ T cells from PBMCs. The receptors were sampled from a young man in good health. Some clones in this sample may be carry-over from other donors' samples. Both conserved end residues are trimmed from each CDR3.

>TRBV9
ASRGGSNEQF
>TRBV7-9
ASRPQGRGEKLF
>TRBV29-1
SAEDSLLRYGYT
>TRBV19
ASSMDREGYNEQF
>TRBV11-2
ASSEGQGGSQH
>TRBV30
AWREGRYNEQF
>TRBV28
ASSPSPPGELF
>TRBV30
AWRDDTYEQY
>TRBV27
ASSSYLGGPNTGELF
>TRBV9
ASSPGRINQPQH
>TRBV6-5
ASSQDRGSYEQY
>TRBV29-1
SAYRGAGELF
>TRBV5-1
ASRSGVTEAF
>TRBV30
AWSDNYGYT
>TRBV5-5
ASSLGTGGLQH
>TRBV7-9
ASSGSGVISYEQY
>TRBV27
ASSSALAYNEQF
>TRBV11-3
ASSSRTATEAF
>TRBV28
ASTGTAATNEKLF
>TRBV21-1
ASSRAQETYEQY
>TRBV6-5
ASSYSSTSERELF
>TRBV7-9
ASSFLGPTYNEQF
>TRBV4-3
ASSQDRGDSTDTQY
>TRBV7-2
ASSPGVGAGNTIY
>TRBV5-6
ASSLAGGRANEQY
>TRBV9
ASSGGRGNEQF
>TRBV7-6
ASSPGTSGSNTGELF
>TRBV2
ASSEATDTQY
>TRBV9
ASSGRAGNYGYT
>TRBV29-1
SVESFSGNTIY
>TRBV9
ASSAGGGRRRDGYT
>TRBV7-8
ASSLGSGSYYEQY
>TRBV28
ASNLAGAYNEQF
>TRBV21-1
ASSKATGEWTGELF
>TRBV27
ASSSPGWRELF
>TRBV5-4
ASSLSYMGVNTEAF
>TRBV29-1
SVHFSGYYEQY
>TRBV2
ASSESGNSNQPQH
>TRBV5-1
ASSSGRGRGETQY
>TRBV4-1
ASSQDGASQETQY
>TRBV7-6
ASSPEAGPYEQY
>TRBV19
ASSMGQPTSQETQY
>TRBV9
ASSASGELF
>TRBV10-3
AITPSLSGEQF
>TRBV5-5
ASSYIGLAGGPGTGELF
>TRBV7-8
ASSLAYQETQY
>TRBV6-5
ASRAGGYGEKLF
>TRBV5-1
ASSLGTSGWSYNEQF
>TRBV7-9
ASSPTGGDYGYT
>TRBV5-5
ASSLSGDRYTDTQY